The TCR beta chain under discussion was sequenced for a study of CD8 T cells in Susac syndrome. Trimming took off 2 bases at V and 5 bases at J, with 12 bases between the two ends. CDR3 length: 15 amino acids. RNA, at roughly 0.5 to 1 ug, was reverse transcribed with random hexamers. TCRdb recomputed calls from the immunoSEQ multiplex PCR reads with MiXCR, one row per CDR3 protein. The sample carries around 180,000 distinct CDR3 sequences, around 95% recorded once. The chain joins TRBV12-3 or TRBV12-4 to TRBJ2-2, with D maybe TRBD1 (5 bases). Sequencing was carried out using CD8+ T cells from PBMCs. The sequence derives from a human donor with multiple sclerosis. The CDR3 here is CASSLIGAGTGELFF. The DNA for the CDR3 is TGTGCCAGCAGTTTAATAGGGGCAGGGACCGGGGAGCTGTTTTTT.